Each of the 16 T cell receptor beta chains below was sequenced from the same sample in a study of cytomegalovirus exposure and HLA in healthy donors. The PCR made use of 60 Vbeta and 13 Jbeta primers. Generated by immunoSEQ multiplex PCR, the TCRdb table keeps only in-frame clones and is missing some. The data contain about 120,000 clones, approximately 80% of them singletons. Sequences were obtained from PBMCs. These TCRs come from a man in his late teens or twenties in good health and CMV-seropositive.

The rearrangement uses TRBV11-2 and TRBJ2-2, with 7 bases that match TRBD1. The CDR3 spans 16 residues. Trimming removed 1 base from V and 0 bases from J; junction bases left unmatched: 2. CDR1 is SGHAT and CDR2 is FQNNGV in the germline V gene. Here the CDR3 reads CASSLGGQTNTGELFF. The CDR3 region has the DNA TGTGCCAGCAGCTTAGGGGGACAGACGAACACCGGGGAGCTGTTTTTT.

V and J are TRBV5-1 and TRBJ1-3; D is possibly TRBD1 (5 bases). The V and J ends lost 4 bases and 2 bases respectively, with 16 bases between them. The CDR3 covers 16 residues. CDR1 is SGHRS and CDR2 is YFSETQ in the germline V gene. The CDR3 nucleotides read TGCGCCAGCAGCACGGACGGGGGAAGGGCTGGAAACACCATATATTTT. Its translation is CASSTDGGRAGNTIYF. The full variable domain, rest sourced from reference TRBV5-1 and TRBJ1-3, is KAGVTQTPRYLIKTRGQQVTLSCSPISGHRSVSWYQQTPGQGLQFLFEYFSETQRNKGNFPGRFSGRQFSNSRSEMNVSTLELGDSALYLCASSTDGGRAGNTIYFGEGSWLTVV.

The chain uses TRBV27 and TRBJ1-5; 8 bases line up with TRBD1. The ends lost 8 bases at V and 0 bases at J; junction bases unmatched: 3. In germline, CDR1 is MNHEY, CDR2 SMNVEV (reference sequence). The CDR3 totals 14 residues. CDR3 sequence reads: CASGQGLSNQPQHF. CDR3 DNA sequence: TGTGCCAGCGGACAGGGACTTAGCAATCAGCCCCAGCATTTT.

This clone occurred a few times. The chain employs TRBV15 and TRBJ2-1; 7 nucleotides align to TRBD1. The CDR3 has 15 amino acids. V was pared by 0 bases and J by 4 bases, with 3 bases of the junction left unmatched. Germline lookup yields CDR1 LNHNV and CDR2 YYDKDF (reference sequence). In DNA, the CDR3 is TGTGCCACCAGCAGAGATCGGGACAGTTACAATGAGCAGTTCTTC. Encoded protein: CATSRDRDSYNEQFF.

CDR3 amino acids: CANRAPGLAGGSYNEQFF. The CDR3 coding sequence is TGTGCCAACCGAGCCCCGGGACTAGCGGGGGGGTCCTACAATGAGCAGTTCTTC. The genes are TRBV7-2 and TRBJ2-1; 16 bases line up with TRBD2. J lost 1 base, V lost 10 bases, and 10 bases had no gene match. CDR3 size: 18 residues. Germline CDR1 and CDR2: SGHTA and FQGNSA.

The chain recombines TRBV9 with TRBJ2-1, with TRBD2 identical over 12 bases. J gave up 8 bases and V 3 bases, and 9 bases lay outside the gene matches. Germline V gives CDR1 SGDLS, CDR2 YYNGEE. This CDR3 comprises 16 residues. The CDR3 region has the DNA TGTGCCAGCAGCGCCCAGCTAGCGGGAGGGCTCTATGAGCAGTTCTTC. Protein: CASSAQLAGGLYEQFF.

The chain links TRBV30 to TRBJ1-4, with D possibly being TRBD1 (5 bases). The CDR3 extends over 14 amino acids. With 2 bases removed from V and 2 bases from J, the gap between germline ends came to 9 bases. Germline loops: CDR1 GTSNPN, CDR2 SVGIG (reference sequence). Here the CDR3 reads CAWSQGLTNEKLFF. The CDR3 nucleotides read TGTGCCTGGAGTCAGGGACTGACTAATGAAAAACTGTTTTTT.

This chain uses TRBV14 with TRBJ1-1; perhaps TRBD1 as D (5 bases). V was clipped by 0 bases and J by 0 bases, with 11 bases between them. The germline CDR1 and CDR2 sequences are SGHDN and FVKESK. The CDR3 has 16 residues. Written as DNA, the CDR3 is TGTGCCAGCAGCCAAGATTTCCAGGGATTGAACACTGAAGCTTTCTTT. Its translation: CASSQDFQGLNTEAFF.

This chain uses TRBV28 with TRBJ1-3, with D unclear. Germline values: CDR1 MDHEN, CDR2 SYDVKM. The CDR3 loop spans 13 amino acids. Trimming removed 8 bases from V and 0 bases from J, with 8 bases in between. The CDR3 reads CASRLSSGNTIYF. CDR3 in DNA: TGTGCCAGCCGGTTGAGCTCTGGAAACACCATATATTTT.

In regard to this clone: The sample holds other DNA sequences that translate to the same CDR3. The CDR3 sequence: CSVVSGNGYTF. For the CDR3, the DNA is TGCAGCGTTGTCTCCGGGAACGGCTACACCTTC. J is TRBJ1-2 and V is TRBV29-1; the D is unclear. Germline CDR1 and CDR2: SQVTM and ANQGSEA. Trimming left V 4 bases short and J 8 bases short, with 11 bases between. The CDR3 has 11 residues.

This rearrangement joins TRBV27 to TRBJ1-3; tentative D call: TRBD1 (6 bases). Per germline, CDR1 MNHEY and CDR2 SMNVEV (reference sequence). The CDR3 is made up of 15 amino acids. Trimming pared 4 bases from V and 2 bases from J, leaving 12 bases between. The CDR3 sequence: CASSSYREAGNTIYF. CDR3 nucleotides: TGTGCCAGCAGTTCTTACAGGGAAGCTGGAAACACCATATATTTT.

The chain has TRBV19 and TRBJ2-1; no definite D call. Germline assignment: CDR1 LNHDA and CDR2 SQIVND (reference sequence). This CDR3 contains 17 residues. Trimming stripped 4 bases from V and 1 base from J, with 17 bases between. The CDR3 is CASSTLRHPWSYNEQFF. CDR3 sequence (DNA): TGTGCCAGTAGTACCCTCCGACATCCCTGGTCCTACAATGAGCAGTTCTTC. Filled out from reference TRBV19 and TRBJ2-1, the complete variable domain reads DGGITQSPKYLFRKEGQNVTLSCEQNLNHDAMYWYRQDPGQGLRLIYYSQIVNDFQKGDIAEGYSVSREKKESFPLTVTSAQKNPTAFYLCASSTLRHPWSYNEQFFGPGTRLTVL.

The chain is built from TRBV19 and TRBJ1-2; D perhaps matches TRBD1 (6 bases). The germline CDR1 and CDR2 sequences are LNHDA and SQIVND (reference sequence). This CDR3 contains 11 residues. V dropped 8 bases and J dropped 8 bases, with 12 bases sitting between them. CDR3: CASYTGGGYTF. Written as DNA, the CDR3 is TGTGCCAGTTACACGGGGGGCGGCTACACCTTC.

Note on this clone: An end of the junction does not agree with germline; a read error may underlie this. The chain joins TRBV7-7 to TRBJ1-1; D gene ambiguous. Looked up from germline, CDR1 is SSHAT and CDR2 is FNYEAQ (reference sequence). The CDR3 covers 13 residues. The CDR3 is CASSLARNTEAFF. The CDR3 DNA reads as TGTGCTAGCAGCTTAGCGCGGAACACTGAAGCTTTCTTT.

V usage is TRBV29-1 and J usage is TRBJ1-4; tentative D call: TRBD1 (5 bases). CDR1 and CDR2 from the germline V gene are SQVTM and ANQGSEA. This CDR3 has 15 amino acids. V lost 4 bases, J lost 6 bases, and 18 bases lay in between. The chain's CDR3 is CSVGGGVGEDEKLFF. CDR3 nucleotides: TGCAGCGTTGGGGGCGGGGTAGGCGAAGATGAAAAACTGTTTTTT.

The chain uses TRBV27 and TRBJ2-7; maybe TRBD1 (6 bases). Trimming left V 6 bases short and J 0 bases short, with 15 bases between. Germline assignment: CDR1 MNHEY and CDR2 SMNVEV (reference sequence). The CDR3 is 15 residues long. The DNA for the CDR3 is TGTGCCAGCAGGGCTCAAACAGGGAGCTCCTACGAGCAGTACTTC. As protein: CASRAQTGSSYEQYF.